This T cell receptor (beta chain) was documented in a study of cytomegalovirus exposure and HLA in healthy donors. Study-wide points: In a later analysis, HLA-associated beta chains showed higher expansion and lower generation probabilities than comparable chains. A few chains tied to CMV proved CMV antigen-specific in vitro. Researchers counted around 150 TCR beta chains as cytomegalovirus-associated.

The V gene's germline CDR1 is SGHRS and CDR2 YFSETQ. Trimming removed 2 bases from V and 0 bases from J, with 6 bases in between. The CDR3 runs to 14 residues. Remarks on this clone: Its target is unknown.

The PCR was carried out with 60 Vbeta primers and 13 Jbeta primers. Some clones are missing from TCRdb's copy, which holds only in-frame ones; the method was immunoSEQ multiplex PCR. There are 110,000 to 150,000 clones in the sample; around 70% occur only once, and about 2% lies in the top ten. The chain uses TRBV5-1 and TRBJ1-3; D uncertain. Sequencing input: PBMCs. The sequence was obtained from a woman aged 55 to 70 in good health and CMV-seropositive. The CDR3 loop is CASSFGSSGNTIYF. CDR3 DNA: TGCGCCAGCAGCTTCGGGAGCTCTGGAAACACCATATATTTT.